The present entry profiles one TCR beta chain with its context. This record comes from a study of T-cell memory formation after mild COVID-19. Study context: Each donor largely had its own TCR clusters.

Germline lookup yields CDR1 SGHRS and CDR2 YFSETQ. Trimming took off 6 bases at V and 4 bases at J, with 13 bases between the two ends. The CDR3 is 13 residues long. TCRdb reanalysed the 5' RACE reads using MiXCR and keeps one entry per CDR3 protein. The sample contains fewer than 300,000 distinct CDR3 sequences, 16% of which appear only once. The source of this sequence is a young man who had mild COVID-19 (a few samples of this study predate the infection). Cell type and time point are not known. The gene calls are TRBV5-1 and TRBJ2-5; TRBD1 is a possible D gene (6 bases). Material: PBMCs or a T cell subset sorted from them (not recorded which). CDR3 coding DNA: TGCGCCAGCAAAAGACAGGTTCTAGAGACCCAGTACTTC. Translating gives CASKRQVLETQYF.